A selection of T cell receptor beta chains follows, all from one sample in a study of beta chain features in type 1 diabetes. Sequenced by immunoSEQ multiplex PCR; TCRdb stores in-frame clones only, minus some. The profile covers some 660,000 clones, with more than 13% appearing a single time and approximately 0.039% taken by the ten largest. Sequenced: naive CD4+ T cells from blood. These receptors were taken from a man aged 18 to 35 with type 1 diabetes. Each CDR3 is given without its conserved first and last residue.

V gene	CDR3 length	J gene	CDR3 protein
TRBV30	12	TRBJ2-7	AWSVRLAGYEQY
TRBV23-1	11	TRBJ1-1	ASSRDSTTEAF
TRBV28	10	TRBJ2-7	ASSHQGGTRY
TRBV30	11	TRBJ2-1	AWKVTGYNEQF
TRBV11-3	13	TRBJ2-3	ASSLGGISTDTQY
TRBV14	12	TRBJ2-5	ASSRRLIGETQY
TRBV30	10	TRBJ1-2	AWGRDNYGYT
TRBV28	12	TRBJ2-7	ASRPGQGVGEQY
TRBV28	12	TRBJ2-7	ASVTGTSSYEQY
TRBV2	11	TRBJ1-2	ASSVQRDYGYT
TRBV27	12	TRBJ2-1	ASKRGLAGYEQF
TRBV9	11	TRBJ1-4	ASSGQVNEKLF
TRBV7-6	16	TRBJ1-5	ASSPGTGGSYSNQPQH
TRBV7-2	13	TRBJ2-1	ASTPGGPGSNEQF
TRBV4-2	12	TRBJ1-1	ASRTSTGNTEAF
TRBV30	16	TRBJ2-3	AWTSPPTSGNPADTQY
TRBV5-1	13	TRBJ2-3	ASSLGPGSTDTQY
TRBV5-4	13	TRBJ2-2	ASSPGPRGTGELF
TRBV30	14	TRBJ1-5	AWRGGSNRSNQPQH
TRBV30	11	TRBJ2-3	AWSRGFTDTQY
TRBV6-5	13	TRBJ2-7	ASSLPGFKTYEQY
TRBV15	15	TRBJ1-5	ATSSGPGTSRNQPQH
TRBV5-4	10	TRBJ2-7	ASSWTGGEQY
TRBV30	9	TRBJ2-5	AWSVVRFLH
TRBV9	12	TRBJ2-1	ASSVESQYNEQF
TRBV29-1	12	TRBJ2-5	SGRLAGPWETQY
TRBV7-2	12	TRBJ1-4	ASSFSQGSRKLF
TRBV29-1	12	TRBJ2-2	SVAKNRDTGELF
TRBV5-4	15	TRBJ2-2	ASSQEPLAGVTGELF
TRBV27	12	TRBJ2-3	ASSSPGLPDTQY
TRBV6-5	13	TRBJ2-2	ASSYSEGNTGELF
TRBV7-3	13	TRBJ2-3	ASSYLAGGTDTQY
TRBV19	11	TRBJ2-2	ASSIESGGELF
TRBV5-1	12	TRBJ1-5	ASSPRGGVQPQH
TRBV5-4	12	TRBJ2-5	ASTSTGTSETQY
TRBV5-1	13	TRBJ1-4	ASSIRTGLNEKLF
TRBV27	14	TRBJ2-5	ASSRTSGRPPGTQY
TRBV2	11	TRBJ2-4	ASGREEGNIQY
TRBV30	13	TRBJ2-1	AWSALTGAYNEQF
TRBV28	11	TRBJ2-1	ASTSGGGNEQF
TRBV5-6	14	TRBJ2-7	ASSPWDALGSREQY
TRBV19	14	TRBJ2-3	ASSFGVGGSTDTQY
TRBV2	13	TRBJ2-1	ASSDRTGGYNEQF
TRBV7-9	16	TRBJ1-5	ASSLAGLAGGSNQPQH
TRBV29-1	12	TRBJ2-1	SATGTASYNEQF
TRBV30	12	TRBJ2-7	AWSEGRFSYEQY
TRBV30	13	TRBJ2-7	AWSLVGQGSYEQY
TRBV30	9	TRBJ2-7	AWSYLREQY
TRBV28	12	TRBJ2-7	ASSLMGGSYEQY
TRBV30	11	TRBJ2-6	AYGHPGANVLT
TRBV5-6	10	TRBJ2-7	ASSLGRDIRD
TRBV7-2	14	TRBJ2-1	ASSFLRTGGYNEQF
TRBV14	13	TRBJ2-5	ASSQDPGQGETQY
TRBV5-1	13	TRBJ2-5	ASSLETGGGETQY
TRBV11-2	14	TRBJ2-3	ASSSRTSGSTDTQY